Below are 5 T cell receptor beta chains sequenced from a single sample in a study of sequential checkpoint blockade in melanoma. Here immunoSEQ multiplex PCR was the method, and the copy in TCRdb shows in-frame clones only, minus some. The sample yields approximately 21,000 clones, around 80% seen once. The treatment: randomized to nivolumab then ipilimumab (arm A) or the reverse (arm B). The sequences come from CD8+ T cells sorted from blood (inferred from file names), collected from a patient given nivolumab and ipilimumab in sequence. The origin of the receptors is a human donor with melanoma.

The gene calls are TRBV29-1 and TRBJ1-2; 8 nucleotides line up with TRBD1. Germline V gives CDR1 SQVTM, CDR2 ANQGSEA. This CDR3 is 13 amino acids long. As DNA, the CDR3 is TGCAGTTCTGGCGGACAGGGCAACTATGGCTACACCTTC. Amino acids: CSSGGQGNYGYTF.

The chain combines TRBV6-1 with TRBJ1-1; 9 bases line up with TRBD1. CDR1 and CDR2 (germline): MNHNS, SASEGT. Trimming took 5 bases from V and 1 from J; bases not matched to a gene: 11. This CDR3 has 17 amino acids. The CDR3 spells CASSKVSRGQGNTEAFF. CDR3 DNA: TGTGCCAGCAGTAAAGTATCTCGGGGACAGGGGAACACTGAAGCTTTCTTT.

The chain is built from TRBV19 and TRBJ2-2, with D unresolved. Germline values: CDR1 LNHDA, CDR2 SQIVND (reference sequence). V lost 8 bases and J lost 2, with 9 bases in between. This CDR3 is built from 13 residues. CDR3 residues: CASGHRNTGELFF. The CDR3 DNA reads TGTGCCAGTGGGCACAGAAACACCGGGGAGCTGTTTTTT. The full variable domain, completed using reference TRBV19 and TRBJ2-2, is DGGITQSPKYLFRKEGQNVTLSCEQNLNHDAMYWYRQDPGQGLRLIYYSQIVNDFQKGDIAEGYSVSREKKESFPLTVTSAQKNPTAFYLCASGHRNTGELFFGEGSRLTVL.

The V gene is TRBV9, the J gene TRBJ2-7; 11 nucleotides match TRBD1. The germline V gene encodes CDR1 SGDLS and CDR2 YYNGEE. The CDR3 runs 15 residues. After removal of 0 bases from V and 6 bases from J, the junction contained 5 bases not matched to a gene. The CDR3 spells CASSVDGQGAREQYF. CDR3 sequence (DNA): TGTGCCAGCAGCGTAGACGGACAGGGGGCGCGCGAGCAGTACTTC.

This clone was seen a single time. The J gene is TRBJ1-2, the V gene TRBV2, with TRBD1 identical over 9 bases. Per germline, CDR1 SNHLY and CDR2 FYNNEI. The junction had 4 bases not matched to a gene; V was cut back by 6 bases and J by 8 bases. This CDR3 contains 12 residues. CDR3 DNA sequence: TGTGCCAGCAGCCAGGACAGGGGCGGCTACACCTTC. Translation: CASSQDRGGYTF.